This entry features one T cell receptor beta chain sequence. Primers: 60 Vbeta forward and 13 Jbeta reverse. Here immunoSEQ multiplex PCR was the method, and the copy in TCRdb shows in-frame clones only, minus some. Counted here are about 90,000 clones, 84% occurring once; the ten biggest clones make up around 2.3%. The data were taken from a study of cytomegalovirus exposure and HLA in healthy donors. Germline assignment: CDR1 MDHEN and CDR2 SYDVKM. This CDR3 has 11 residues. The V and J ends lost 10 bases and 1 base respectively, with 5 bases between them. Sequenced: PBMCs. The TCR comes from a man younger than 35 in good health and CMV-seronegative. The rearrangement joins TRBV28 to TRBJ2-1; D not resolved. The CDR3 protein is CATGSYNEQFF. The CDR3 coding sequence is TGTGCCACCGGTTCCTACAATGAGCAGTTCTTC. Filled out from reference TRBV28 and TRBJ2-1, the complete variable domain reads DVKVTQSSRYLVKRTGEKVFLECVQDMDHENMFWYRQDPGLGLRLIYFSYDVKMKEKGDIPEGYSVSREKKERFSLILESASTNQTSMYLCATGSYNEQFFGPGTRLTVL.